This T cell receptor (beta chain) was captured by sequencing in a study of blood T cells in healthy people across ages (dated by TCRdb to between 2015 and 2017). A note on the overall study: In model experiments, roughly one uniquely barcoded TCR beta cDNA molecule per two T cells was captured by template switching. Age-related changes in TCR beta repertoire diversity were measured in the study by deep sequencing normalized with unique cDNA molecular identifiers. For two donors (one aged 18 to 30 and one aged 80 or older), the study analyzed two additional independent replicas of 1 million unique cDNA reads from the same blood draw. To avoid experimental bias, donors of different ages were spread randomly across the sequencing lanes. Four age groups were formed from the donors: young (average approximately 16 years), middle-aged (roughly 38), aged (approximately 60) and long-lived (82).

The donors were roughly 40 Caucasian individuals from Russia, aged 6 to 90 years, who were systemically healthy. Approximately 11 milliliters of peripheral blood were drawn from each donor into EDTA-treated Vacutainer tubes. Ficoll-Paque density-gradient centrifugation was used to isolate PBMCs, with at least 7 million per sample. Trizol reagent was used to extract total RNA from the PBMCs, yielding at least 5 micrograms per sample. Naive CD45RAhigh/CD27high T cell percentages were measured by flow cytometry on a PBMC aliquot from every donor. The germline V gene (reference sequence) supplies CDR1 DFQATT and CDR2 SNEGSKA. The CDR3 has 13 amino acids, counting the end cysteine and phenylalanine. Only CDR3 DNA remains: 39 bases, in frame from the first base. After removal of 7 bases from V and 0 bases from J, the junction retains 5 bases not matched to a gene. As regards this clonotype: The antigen this receptor binds is unknown. No base quality values were provided; no much bigger clone lies one nucleotide off.

Library preparation used 5' RACE. Reads for this sample came from an Illumina HiSeq 2500. The second PCR ran for roughly 7 to 12 cycles and used a J-beta primer mix along with a sample-barcoded 5' primer. Each TCR beta cDNA molecule received a unique molecular identifier from a template-switch 5' adaptor carrying 12 random nucleotides. Each sample yielded at least 3 million CDR3-containing paired-end reads. First-strand cDNA was synthesized from all RNA with the Mint cDNA synthesis kit, primed by a TRBC-specific oligonucleotide. Following uracil-DNA glycosylase treatment, all cDNA underwent a first 18-cycle PCR with the universal primers M1SS and BC2_uni_R. As for the original processing: Normalization of each sample was performed by random selection of 1 million high-quality reads, each carrying a distinct molecular identifier. Instead of being binned into consensus sequences, reads that shared molecular identifiers were thrown out. CDR3 identification, clonotype clustering and error correction used MiTCR with a Q25 quality threshold and the strictest error-elimination algorithm. Lower-bound total TCR beta diversity was estimated with a nonparametric unseen species model using Euler transformation. Starting from the raw public reads, TCRdb applied fastp trimming at Q25, assembled clones with MiXCR and retained in-frame beta chains. Every distinct CDR3 protein forms one entry, paired with its most common genes and DNA. Here the V and J calls rest on TCRdb's processing, not on the authors' analysis. The sample table records about 690,000 distinct CDR3 sequences; 40% to 45% of these occur just once. 25% to 35% of the sample is in the top ten clones.

The research as a whole found: Observed TCR beta diversity per million T cells fell roughly linearly with age, and a significant reduction was already apparent by age about 43. There was a strong correlation between observed TCR beta diversity and the percentage of naive T cells measured by flow cytometry. The CMV infection status of donors was not known, potentially confounding age-related changes in expanded clonotypes. Estimates of total diversity based on one million sequenced T cells were considered lower bounds and underestimates. Because profiling used bulk unsorted PBMCs, naive and antigen-experienced compartments could not be compared conclusively. Compared with the aged group, the long-lived group had more naive CD4+ T cells, fewer expanded clones and increased TCR diversity, suggesting age selection.

Here the chain combines TRBV20-1 and TRBJ2-7; TRBD2 agrees with 8 junctional bases. Sequences were obtained from blood. This receptor was taken from a man older than 75 in good health. The base sequence is TGCAGTGTTGACAGCGGGGGCTCCTACGAGCAGTACTTC. This gives the protein CSVDSGGSYEQYF.